This T cell receptor beta chain was profiled in a study of OX40 agonist ivuxolimab in advanced cancers. Germline loops: CDR1 LNHDA, CDR2 SQIVND (reference sequence). This CDR3 contains 14 residues. V gave up 7 bases and J gave up 7 bases; unmatched junction bases: 6. Findings and limits, study-wide: Expanded clones belonging to CD8+ T cells outnumbered, on average, those of CD4+.

Assay: immunoSEQ multiplex PCR; the TCRdb copy retains only in-frame clones and omits some. This sample has roughly 26,000 clones; 88% occur once, and the top ten carry about 20%. To note about this clone: Antigen: not known.

The V call is TRBV19, the J call TRBJ2-1, with 11 bases aligning to TRBD2. The sequence derives from an adult with an advanced solid tumor such as melanoma, head and neck, liver or kidney cancer. This specimen was CD4+ or CD8+ T cells sorted from blood, taken in a trial of the OX40 agonist ivuxolimab. CDR3 in DNA: TGTGCCAGTACCTTAGCGGGAGGGCAAAATGAGCAGTTCTTC. It is translated as CASTLAGGQNEQFF.